Presented here are 29 T cell receptor beta chains from one specimen sequenced in a study of immune evolution from preneoplasia to lung adenocarcinoma (dated by TCRdb to 2020 to 2023). Library prep was done by the immunoSEQ multiplex PCR assay. TCRdb mirrors the immuneACCESS table, restricted to in-frame sequences. Some clones are absent from its copies; in checked studies, under half trace to an unresolved V gene, and the reason for the others is unknown. This sample is represented by roughly 21,000 clones; about 71% of them were singletons. The ten largest clones take up around 6% of the sample. Material: FFPE invasive lung adenocarcinoma tissue. The cell subset or site label here, explained by the study, means: frankly invasive lung adenocarcinoma (ADC). The source is a person in their sixties or seventies with lung adenocarcinoma.

The rearrangement uses TRBV4-1 and TRBJ2-3, with D perhaps TRBD2 (5 bases). There are 14 residues in the CDR3. The germline V and J ends were trimmed by 4 bases and 5 bases, with 13 bases remaining between them. Per the germline V gene, CDR1 is MGHRA and CDR2 is YSYEKL. CDR3 sequence reads: CASSPVLAGDTQYF. The CDR3 DNA is TGCGCCAGCAGCCCGGTGCTGGCGGGAGATACGCAGTATTTT.

This chain connects TRBV5-1 to TRBJ2-3; 7 bases are a match to TRBD1. The CDR3 covers 14 residues. The junction had 6 bases not matched to a gene; V was cut back by 5 bases and J by 3 bases. Germline V gene lookup returns CDR1 SGHRS and CDR2 YFSETQ. CDR3 in DNA: TGCGCCAGCAGAAATCCGGGACAGACAGATACGCAGTATTTT. This gives the protein CASRNPGQTDTQYF.

J is TRBJ2-3 and V is TRBV5-5; D is unresolved. Per germline, CDR1 SGHKS and CDR2 YYEKEE (reference sequence). Trimming removed 4 bases from V and 0 bases from J, with 12 bases in between. The length of the CDR3 is 15 residues. The CDR3 DNA sequence: TGTGCCAGCAGCATAACTTCACAGAGCACAGATACGCAGTATTTT. This translates into CASSITSQSTDTQYF.

CDR3 loop: CASSGGGSGRTYEQYF. The CDR3, as DNA: TGTGCCAGCAGTGGGGGGGGTAGCGGGAGAACATACGAGCAGTACTTC. The gene calls are TRBV6-6 and TRBJ2-7; 9 nucleotides match TRBD2. The CDR3 covers 16 residues. V was pared by 5 bases and J by 4 bases, with 12 bases of the junction left unmatched. From germline, CDR1 is MNHNY and CDR2 SVGAGI (reference sequence).

V is TRBV7-2 and J is TRBJ1-5, with 8 bases matching TRBD1. Germline assignment: CDR1 SGHTA and CDR2 FQGNSA. The CDR3 covers 14 residues. J was trimmed by 5 bases and V by 5 bases; bases with no gene match: 5. The CDR3 DNA is TGTGCCAGCAGCCCATCGACAGGGGATCAGCCCCAGCATTTT. This gives the protein CASSPSTGDQPQHF. Full variable domain (missing parts from reference TRBV7-2 and TRBJ1-5): GAGVSQSPSNKVTEKGKDVELRCDPISGHTALYWYRQSLGQGLEFLIYFQGNSAPDKSGLPSDRFSAERTGGSVSTLTIQRTQQEDSAVYLCASSPSTGDQPQHFGDGTRLSIL.

This clone occurred once. A much larger clone differs from this one at a single base, so this may be a read error. The sample has other DNA sequences that encode this CDR3 too. V gene TRBV7-2 combines with J gene TRBJ2-7, with TRBD1 as a possible D gene (5 bases). Germline V gene sequence: CDR1 SGHTA, CDR2 FQGNSA. V was shortened by 4 bases and J by 4 bases, with 14 bases between the two germline ends. The CDR3 sequence is 14 residues long. The CDR3 DNA follows: TGTGCCAGCAGCTACCAGGGCAGCTCTTACGAGCAGTACTTC. Translating gives CASSYQGSSYEQYF.

The V gene is TRBV5-1, the J gene TRBJ2-7; no definite D call. This CDR3 has 11 residues. Trimming cost V 4 bases and J 4 bases, with 6 bases left between them. The V gene's germline CDR1 is SGHRS and CDR2 YFSETQ. This CDR3 reads CASSGGYEQYF. CDR3 DNA: TGCGCCAGCAGCGGTGGTTACGAGCAGTACTTC.

The V and J genes are TRBV19 and TRBJ2-2; D unclear. With 1 base removed from V and 0 bases from J, the gap between germline ends came to 3 bases. This CDR3 has 14 amino acids. CDR1 and CDR2 from the germline V gene are LNHDA and SQIVND (reference sequence). The CDR3 loop reads CASSIAANTGELFF. CDR3 DNA sequence: TGTGCCAGTAGTATAGCCGCGAACACCGGGGAGCTGTTTTTT.

The chain carries TRBV5-1 and TRBJ1-4; D is uncertain. V was cut by 4 bases and J by 0 bases, with 7 bases left in between. This CDR3 region has 14 residues. Germline CDR1 SGHRS, CDR2 YFSETQ. The CDR3 region is CASSPIPTNEKLFF. CDR3 nucleotide sequence: TGCGCCAGCAGCCCCATTCCAACTAATGAAAAACTGTTTTTT.

This chain links TRBV5-6 with TRBJ2-6; D not certain. CDR1 SGHDT and CDR2 YYEEEE come from the germline V gene. The V and J ends lost 5 bases and 0 bases respectively, with 9 bases between them. This CDR3 is built from 15 residues. The CDR3 sequence: CASRPWGSGANVLTF. The CDR3 bases are TGTGCCAGCAGGCCCTGGGGCTCTGGGGCCAACGTCCTGACTTTC.

The chain recombines TRBV9 with TRBJ1-1; tentatively, D is TRBD1 (6 bases). V lost 4 bases, J lost 4 bases, and 11 bases lay in between. The V gene's germline CDR1 is SGDLS and CDR2 YYNGEE. The CDR3 totals 13 residues. In nucleotides, the CDR3 is TGTGCCAGCAGCCTACAGGGAGCCACTGAAGCTTTCTTT. Its translation is CASSLQGATEAFF.

The CDR3 region has the DNA TGTGCCAGCTCACCAGGGCAGGGGGCAGTTTCACCCCTCCACTTT. As protein: CASSPGQGAVSPLHF. The V gene is TRBV18, the J gene TRBJ1-6; 8 bases map to TRBD1. The V gene's germline CDR1 is KGHSH and CDR2 LQKENI. There are 15 residues in the CDR3. After removal of 2 bases from V and 9 bases from J, the junction contained 6 bases not matched to a gene.

The J gene is TRBJ2-7, the V gene TRBV19; D might be TRBD2 (5 bases). This CDR3 has 14 residues. V was cut by 6 bases and J by 2 bases, with 14 bases left in between. CDR1 LNHDA and CDR2 SQIVND come from the germline V gene (reference sequence). CDR3: CASSIMGEPYEQYF. The CDR3 DNA follows: TGTGCCAGTAGCATTATGGGAGAGCCCTACGAGCAGTACTTC.

The genes are TRBV19 and TRBJ2-2; a possible D gene is TRBD2 (6 bases). V lost 3 bases and J lost 6, with 14 bases in between. Germline V gives CDR1 LNHDA, CDR2 SQIVND (reference sequence). The CDR3 totals 15 residues. The CDR3 reads CASSIEHTGAGELFF. The CDR3 region has the DNA TGTGCCAGTAGTATTGAGCACACGGGAGCCGGGGAGCTGTTTTTT.

This clone appeared a single time. J is TRBJ2-1 and V is TRBV7-9; D possibly corresponds to TRBD2 (6 bases). Between the trimmed V and J ends, which lost 0 bases and 7 bases, there was a span of 10 bases. This CDR3 is 14 amino acids long. Germline CDR1 and CDR2: SEHNR and FQNEAQ (reference sequence). The CDR3 region is CASSLAGGRNEQFF. The CDR3 coding sequence is TGTGCCAGCAGCTTAGCGGGAGGTCGGAATGAGCAGTTCTTC.

V and J are TRBV7-8 and TRBJ1-1; no definite D call. The CDR3 runs 13 residues. V was cut by 0 bases and J by 4 bases, with 6 bases left in between. Germline V gene sequence: CDR1 SGHVS, CDR2 FQNEAQ. The CDR3 nucleotides read TGTGCCAGCAGCTTAGCCGGCGCCACTGAAGCTTTCTTT. Translating gives CASSLAGATEAFF.

The count of this clone is one. V gene TRBV18 combines with J gene TRBJ1-6; TRBD1 is a possible D gene (5 bases). Looked up from germline, CDR1 is KGHSH and CDR2 is LQKENI. There are 14 residues in the CDR3. Trimming removed 3 bases at V and 9 bases at J, with 12 bases between. The CDR3 nucleotides read TGTGCCAGCTCACCTGGGGAGGGGAGTTCACCCCTCCACTTT. This encodes CASSPGEGSSPLHF.

A note on this clone: Relative to the germline gene, one junction end is altered; a read error may explain this. V and J are TRBV5-1 and TRBJ1-1; D is unclear. From germline, CDR1 is SGHRS and CDR2 YFSETQ. The CDR3 consists of 15 residues. CDR3 in DNA: TGCGCCAGCACCTTGACGGCGAATATGAACACTGAAGCTTTCTTT. It yields the protein CASTLTANMNTEAFF.

The chain employs TRBV6-6 and TRBJ1-2; TRBD1 matches at 9 bases. CDR3 size: 13 residues. CDR1 and CDR2 (germline): MNHNY, SVGAGI (reference sequence). J lost 7 bases, V lost 6 bases, and 6 bases had no gene match. DNA of the CDR3: TGTGCCAGCAGCCCCGGACAGGGGTCTGGCTACACCTTC. Amino acids: CASSPGQGSGYTF.

About this clone: Distinct nucleotide sequences in the sample also encode this CDR3. The V and J genes are TRBV7-2 and TRBJ2-3; the D gene is possibly TRBD2 (6 bases). The CDR3 is made up of 15 amino acids. CDR1 and CDR2 from the germline V gene are SGHTA and FQGNSA. Trimming shortened V by 5 bases and J by 0 bases, and 12 bases separated the two germline ends. The CDR3 protein is CASSPDYLSTDTQYF. CDR3 DNA sequence: TGTGCCAGCAGCCCGGACTACCTAAGCACAGATACGCAGTATTTT. Complete variable domain (other parts from reference TRBV7-2 and TRBJ2-3): GAGVSQSPSNKVTEKGKDVELRCDPISGHTALYWYRQSLGQGLEFLIYFQGNSAPDKSGLPSDRFSAERTGGSVSTLTIQRTQQEDSAVYLCASSPDYLSTDTQYFGPGTRLTVL.

The genes are TRBV7-3 and TRBJ2-1, with TRBD2 matching over 10 bases. The J segment lost 2 bases and the V segment lost 6 bases, leaving 1 base of the junction unmatched. From germline, CDR1 is SGHTA and CDR2 FQGTGA. The CDR3 consists of 14 residues. This chain's CDR3 is CASSTSGAYNEQFF. CDR3 in DNA: TGTGCCAGCAGTACTAGCGGGGCCTACAATGAGCAGTTCTTC. Looking up the rest from reference TRBV7-3 and TRBJ2-1 gives the full variable domain: GAGVSQTPSNKVTEKGKYVELRCDPISGHTALYWYRQSLGQGPEFLIYFQGTGAADDSGLPNDRFFAVRPEGSVSTLKIQRTERGDSAVYLCASSTSGAYNEQFFGPGTRLTVL.

This chain joins TRBV5-1 and TRBJ2-2; no firm D call. This CDR3 is 12 amino acids long. V dropped 2 bases and J dropped 2 bases, with 1 base sitting between them. CDR1 and CDR2 from the germline V gene are SGHRS and YFSETQ. The CDR3 here is CASSFNTGELFF. DNA of the CDR3: TGCGCCAGCAGCTTTAACACCGGGGAGCTGTTTTTT.

This clone was recorded a few times. The CDR3 loop is CASSSGTSGKADTQYF. CDR3 DNA sequence: TGTGCCAGCAGCTCCGGGACTAGCGGGAAGGCAGATACGCAGTATTTT. The chain uses TRBV11-2 and TRBJ2-3; 13 bases align to TRBD2. Germline-derived CDR1 and CDR2 are SGHAT and FQNNGV. V lost 4 bases, J lost 4 bases, and 5 bases stayed unmatched. The CDR3 has 16 amino acids.

The chain joins TRBV9 to TRBJ2-1; D possibly corresponds to TRBD1 (6 bases). CDR1 is SGDLS and CDR2 is YYNGEE in the germline V gene. This CDR3 spans 14 amino acids. V lost 3 bases and J 6 bases, leaving 13 bases between the germline ends. DNA for the CDR3: TGTGCCAGCAGCGACCGGGACACAGGCAATGAGCAGTTCTTC. Translation gives CASSDRDTGNEQFF.

V is TRBV6-5 and J is TRBJ2-6, with unresolved D. The CDR3 has 13 amino acids. The germline V gene encodes CDR1 MNHEY and CDR2 SVGAGI. V lost 8 bases, J lost 4 bases, and 9 bases lay in between. CDR3 sequence (DNA): TGTGCCAGCTTTAGGGCGGGGGCCAACGTCCTGACTTTC. Amino acid sequence: CASFRAGANVLTF.

This clone appeared a single time. The rearrangement uses TRBV6-6 and TRBJ2-1; no firm D call. The CDR3 has 15 residues. V lost 4 bases and J lost 5, with 15 bases in between. Per the germline V gene, CDR1 is MNHNY and CDR2 is SVGAGI (reference sequence). CDR3 in amino acids: CASSLSRFPNNEQFF. CDR3 DNA: TGTGCCAGCAGTTTGAGCCGATTTCCGAACAATGAGCAGTTCTTC.

The CDR3 loop is CASTQLAGIQETQYF. Written as DNA, the CDR3 is TGTGCCAGCACCCAACTAGCGGGGATACAAGAGACCCAGTACTTC. The V and J genes are TRBV11-2 and TRBJ2-5, with 10 bases identical to TRBD2. The germline CDR1 and CDR2 sequences are SGHAT and FQNNGV. The CDR3 length is 15 residues. The J segment lost 2 bases and the V segment lost 7 bases, leaving 7 bases of the junction unmatched. Full variable domain (missing parts from reference TRBV11-2 and TRBJ2-5): EAGVAQSPRYKIIEKRQSVAFWCNPISGHATLYWYQQILGQGPKLLIQFQNNGVVDDSQLPKDRFSAERLKGVDSTLKIQPAKLEDSAVYLCASTQLAGIQETQYFGPGTRLLVL.

V is TRBV10-1 and J is TRBJ2-2; D call uncertain. Germline V lookup: CDR1 WNHNN, CDR2 SYGVQD (reference sequence). V was cut by 3 bases and J by 2 bases, with 1 base left in between. CDR3 size: 12 residues. DNA of the CDR3: TGCGCCAGCAGTGAAAACACCGGGGAGCTGTTTTTT. As protein: CASSENTGELFF.

The CDR3 loop is CASSFNMADTQYF. CDR3 nucleotides: TGTGCCAGCAGCTTTAATATGGCAGATACGCAGTATTTT. The gene calls are TRBV7-2 and TRBJ2-3; D is ambiguous. The CDR3 contains 13 residues. Germline CDR1 SGHTA, CDR2 FQGNSA. Trimming removed 3 bases from V and 4 bases from J, with 8 bases in between.